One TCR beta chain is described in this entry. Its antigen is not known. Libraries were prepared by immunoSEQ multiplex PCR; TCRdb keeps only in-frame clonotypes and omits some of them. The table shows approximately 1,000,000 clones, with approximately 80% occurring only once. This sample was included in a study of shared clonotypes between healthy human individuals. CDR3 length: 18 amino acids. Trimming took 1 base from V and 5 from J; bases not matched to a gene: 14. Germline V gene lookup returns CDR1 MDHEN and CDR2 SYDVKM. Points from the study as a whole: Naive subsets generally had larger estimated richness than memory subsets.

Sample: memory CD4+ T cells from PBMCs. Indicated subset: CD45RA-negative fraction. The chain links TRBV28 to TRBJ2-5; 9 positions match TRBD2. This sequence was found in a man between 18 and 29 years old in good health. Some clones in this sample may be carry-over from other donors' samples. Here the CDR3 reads CASSLSFWGREGQETQYF. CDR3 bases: TGTGCCAGCAGTTTATCCTTCTGGGGGCGGGAGGGCCAGGAGACCCAGTACTTC.